The 23 T cell receptor beta chains given below trace back to one sample, sequenced in a study of tumor-infiltrating lymphocytes in primary liver carcinoma. Each 20-30 mg portion of unsorted bulk tissue served as the source for co-extraction of RNA and DNA. TCR beta cDNA was made from roughly 500 ng total RNA with a constant-region primer. Construction of TCR beta libraries relied on three successive nested multiplex PCR rounds employing slightly modified ARM-PCR. The first two PCR rounds used TRBV1-TRBV30 primers with a Cbeta primer, 9 to 10 cycles each. TCRdb redid the calling of the multiplex PCR reads with MiXCR, one entry per CDR3 protein. The sample records tens of thousands of distinct CDR3 sequences, 72% being singletons. Sequenced material: liver tumor tissue from sampling region 1. Documented subset: tumor region T1, superior pole. These TCRs come from a man aged 35 to 55 with primary liver carcinoma and hepatitis B virus infection.

The V call is TRBV11-2, the J call TRBJ2-5; D is uncertain. The CDR3 runs 14 residues. Germline lookup yields CDR1 SGHAT and CDR2 FQNNGV. Between the trimmed V and J ends, which lost 5 bases and 1 base, there was a span of 11 bases. The CDR3 DNA follows: TGTGCCAGCAGCCGCAGGCAGAGCCAAGAGACCCAGTACTTC. This translates into CASSRRQSQETQYF.

Worth noting for this clonotype: The conserved phenylalanine or tryptophan is not found at the CDR3 terminus, so this likely reflects a read error. V gene TRBV16 combines with J gene TRBJ1-4, with D perhaps matching TRBD1 (6 bases). V was clipped by 0 bases and J by 4 bases, with 9 bases between them. Germline V gives CDR1 KGHSY, CDR2 FQNENV. The CDR3 has 15 amino acids. CDR3 loop: CASSQSGAINEKLFL. In DNA, the CDR3 is TGTGCCAGCAGCCAATCGGGGGCAATTAATGAAAAACTGTTTCTT.

Concerning this clonotype itself: This likely comes from a read error, as the CDR3 has no conserved phenylalanine or tryptophan at its end. This chain uses TRBV5-4 with TRBJ2-5; 7 nucleotides agree with TRBD2. The germline V gene has CDR1 SGHNT and CDR2 YYREEE (reference sequence). This CDR3 region has 15 residues. For the CDR3, the DNA is TGTGCCGGCAGCTTTTTTCACGCGGGAGAAGAGACCCAGTACTAC. Translation gives CAGSFFHAGEETQYY.

This clonotype was observed once. V usage is TRBV28 and J usage is TRBJ2-7, with a weak D call TRBD1 (6 bases). The CDR3 loop spans 14 amino acids. The germline CDR1 and CDR2 sequences are MDHEN and SYDVKM. In nucleotides, the CDR3 is TGTGCGAGCGGCCCGACAGGTTTGTCCTACGAGCAGTACTTC. Protein: CASGPTGLSYEQYF.

The V gene is TRBV6-1, the J gene TRBJ2-3; D unclear. This CDR3 is 10 amino acids long. Trimming took off 9 bases at V and 7 bases at J, with 8 bases between the two ends. Looked up from germline, CDR1 is MNHNS and CDR2 is SASEGT. CDR3 in DNA: TGTGCCAGTGAACGGCATACGCAGTATTTT. Translation gives CASERHTQYF.

This clonotype has only a few counts. The rearrangement uses TRBV2 and TRBJ2-7, with no clear D. Looked up from germline, CDR1 is SNHLY and CDR2 is FYNNEI. V lost 4 bases and J lost 6, with 7 bases in between. This CDR3 region has 11 residues. The CDR3 is CASSGGSEQYF. The CDR3, as DNA: TGTGCCAGCAGTGGGGGTAGCGAGCAGTACTTC.

Of note for this clonotype: Its ends do not fully match the called genes, so a read error is possible. The chain uses TRBV6-5 and TRBJ1-2; unclear D gene. The V gene's germline CDR1 is MNHEY and CDR2 SVGAGI. CDR3 length equals 13 residues. Here the CDR3 DNA reads TGTGCCATCAGTTATGTAGGAAACTATGGCCACACCTTC. The encoded protein is CAISYVGNYGHTF.

Notes on this clonotype: The junction shows a germline mismatch at one end, possibly a read error. V usage is TRBV12-3 or TRBV12-4 and J usage is TRBJ1-5; the D gene is possibly TRBD1 (6 bases). The CDR3 runs to 14 residues. In DNA, the CDR3 is TGTGCCCGCAGTTGGTCAGGGGCCGGGCAACTCCAGCATTTT. This sequence encodes CARSWSGAGQLQHF.

This chain uses TRBV6-1 with TRBJ1-5; 12 bases agree with TRBD1. The CDR3 loop spans 16 amino acids. The trim removed 2 bases at V and 10 bases at J, leaving 9 bases unmatched. Germline loops: CDR1 MNHNS, CDR2 SASEGT. The CDR3: CASSELGTGGGHPQHF. CDR3 bases: TGTGCCAGCAGTGAATTAGGGACAGGGGGCGGTCATCCCCAGCATTTT.

This chain links TRBV10-3 with TRBJ2-7; the match to TRBD1 covers 7 bases. CDR1 is ENHRY, CDR2 SYGVKD, per germline. The CDR3 loop spans 14 amino acids. The CDR3 nucleotides read TGTACTATCAGTTCCGGGACAGAGATCTACGAGCAGTACTTC. This encodes CTISSGTEIYEQYF.

To note about this clonotype: Lacking the conserved final phenylalanine or tryptophan, this CDR3 likely reflects a read error. The chain couples TRBV5-1 to TRBJ2-3, with a weak D call TRBD2 (6 bases). This CDR3 has 15 residues. Deletions cut 4 bases from V and 3 bases from J, with 15 bases between. Germline V lookup: CDR1 SGHRS, CDR2 YFSETQ. The CDR3 sequence is CASSPRGIGTDTQYS. In DNA form, the CDR3 reads TGCGCCAGCAGCCCCCGGGGGATCGGGACAGATACGCAGTATTCT.

The rearrangement uses TRBV4-1 and TRBJ2-5; 9 nucleotides match TRBD1. The CDR3 covers 15 residues. With 3 bases clipped from V and 5 bases from J, the junction kept 7 bases outside the gene matches. CDR1 MGHRA and CDR2 YSYEKL come from the germline V gene. The CDR3 nucleotides are TGCGCCAGCAGCCATAGACAGGGGGTTGTGGAGACCCAGTACTTC. Protein product: CASSHRQGVVETQYF.

At least ten counts were recorded for this clonotype. The rearrangement links TRBV29-1 to TRBJ1-2; tentative D call: TRBD1 (6 bases). Trimming removed 1 base from V and 6 bases from J, with 21 bases in between. The CDR3 extends over 16 amino acids. Per the germline V gene, CDR1 is SQVTM and CDR2 is ANQGSEA. The CDR3 spells CSVEAQRHREGDGYTF. In DNA form, the CDR3 reads TGCAGCGTTGAAGCCCAGCGACACCGGGAGGGGGATGGCTACACCTTC.

As for this clonotype: A much larger clone lies one base from this, so it may be a read error. The chain joins TRBV7-9 to TRBJ2-3; TRBD1 agrees at 7 bases. This CDR3 comprises 15 residues. The germline V gene has CDR1 SEHNR and CDR2 FQNEAQ (reference sequence). The CDR3 nucleotides are TGTGCCAGCAGCCGAGGGACAGATTTCACAGATACGGAGTATTTT. Translating it yields CASSRGTDFTDTEYF.

Notes on this clonotype: The junction departs from the called germline gene at one end, perhaps through a read error. V is TRBV25-1 and J is TRBJ1-1, with 9 bases identical to TRBD1. Germline CDR1 and CDR2: MGHDK and SYGVNS. CDR3 length equals 14 residues. This CDR3 reads CASNEQGAETEAFF. DNA for the CDR3: TGTGCCAGCAATGAACAGGGGGCGGAAACTGAAGCTTTCTTT.

With regard to this clonotype: One end of the junction does not line up with germline, which may come from a read error. The chain is built from TRBV6-6 and TRBJ2-1; 9 positions agree with TRBD2. The CDR3 spans 15 residues. CDR1 and CDR2 from the germline V gene are MNHNY and SVGAGI (reference sequence). Written as DNA, the CDR3 is TGTGCCGGCAGGAGACTGGCGGGAGGGCCACATGAGCAGTTCTTC. It yields the protein CAGRRLAGGPHEQFF.

CDR3 loop: CASSSQSVSATDTQYF. The CDR3 DNA reads TGTGCCAGCAGTTCCCAAAGCGTGAGCGCTACAGATACGCAGTATTTT. The V gene is TRBV12-3 or TRBV12-4, the J gene TRBJ2-3, with D hard to call. With 4 bases removed from V and 3 bases from J, the gap between germline ends came to 17 bases. The CDR3 has 16 amino acids.

As concerns this clonotype: This is likely a read error, given that the CDR3 carries no conserved phenylalanine or tryptophan at its end. The limits of the CDR3 on the DNA are not certain, so only TCRdb's listed CDR3 is given. V usage is TRBV29-1 and J usage is TRBJ2-7; the table gives TRBD2 as D, unverified against the DNA. Germline CDR1 and CDR2: SQVTM and ANQGSEA. The CDR3 adds up to 11 amino acids, both ends counted. The CDR3 reads CSDHPHYEQCL.

This clonotype was seen just once. A read error may account for a junction end that differs from germline. The chain is built from TRBV29-1 and TRBJ2-3; D is unresolved. The CDR3 extends over 14 amino acids. CDR1 and CDR2 (germline): SQVTM, ANQGSEA. CDR3 DNA sequence: TGCAGCATTGAAGCTAATTCCAGCACAGATACGCAGTATTTT. The encoded protein is CSIEANSSTDTQYF.

This clonotype occurred many times. The V and J genes are TRBV5-8 and TRBJ1-2; 7 positions agree with TRBD1. The CDR3 runs 14 residues. With 7 bases clipped from V and 4 bases from J, the junction kept 10 bases outside the gene matches. Germline-derived CDR1 and CDR2 are SGHTS and YDEGEE. CDR3 nucleotides: TGTGCCAGCGGAGAGGGACAGCTCCTCTATGGCTACACCTTC. Its protein product is CASGEGQLLYGYTF.

This clonotype was seen repeatedly, ten times or more. The V and J genes are TRBV28 and TRBJ2-7; D gene unclear. This CDR3 spans 13 amino acids. Trimming took off 8 bases at V and 0 bases at J, with 11 bases between the two ends. The germline V gene encodes CDR1 MDHEN and CDR2 SYDVKM. The CDR3 loop is CASVGMSSYEQYF. The DNA for the CDR3 is TGTGCCAGCGTCGGAATGAGCTCCTACGAGCAGTACTTC.

Of note for this clonotype: The CDR3 ends on some other residue instead of the conserved phenylalanine or tryptophan, so this is likely a read error. This chain links TRBV6-1 with TRBJ2-1, with TRBD1 matching 9 bases. The CDR3 covers 15 residues. The V segment lost 8 bases and the J segment 4 bases; nucleotides outside the gene matches: 9. Germline V gives CDR1 MNHNS, CDR2 SASEGT. The CDR3 sequence is CASQTGTGTYNEQFI. As DNA, the CDR3 is TGTGCCAGCCAAACCGGGACAGGGACGTACAATGAGCAGTTCATC.

Remarks on this clonotype: Mismatch with germline at one junction end may stem from a read error. The chain carries TRBV11-2 and TRBJ2-3; D might be TRBD2 (6 bases). CDR1 and CDR2 from the germline V gene are SGHAT and FQNNGV. This CDR3 contains 14 residues. The CDR3 spells CTGGAREPSDRQYF. The CDR3 region has the DNA TGTACCGGAGGGGCACGGGAGCCCTCAGATAGGCAGTATTTT.